This entry lists 11 T cell receptor beta chains sequenced from one sample in a study of T cell changes during pregnancy in multiple sclerosis. Only in-frame clones appear in the TCRdb table, and some are missing; sequencing was by immunoSEQ multiplex PCR. In the table there are around 78,000 clones, roughly 93% of which are singletons. This specimen was peripheral blood, taken in the second trimester of pregnancy. The receptors here all came from a female donor with multiple sclerosis, enrolled in a pregnancy study.

The gene calls are TRBV27 and TRBJ1-5; D might be TRBD1 (5 bases). This CDR3 contains 16 residues. Germline CDR1 is MNHEY and CDR2 is SMNVEV (reference sequence). V lost 3 bases, J lost 5 bases, and 17 bases lay in between. CDR3 protein: CASSLGGLYTHQPQHF. In nucleotides, the CDR3 is TGTGCCAGCAGTTTGGGGGGTCTATATACTCATCAGCCCCAGCATTTT.

The chain recombines TRBV19 with TRBJ1-3, with a tentative D call TRBD1 (5 bases). Germline loops: CDR1 LNHDA, CDR2 SQIVND (reference sequence). V shed 9 bases and J shed 0 bases, with 21 bases lying between them. The CDR3 runs 17 residues. The CDR3 reads CASGGRRGISSGNTIYF. The CDR3 DNA reads as TGTGCCAGCGGGGGTCGCCGGGGGATTAGCTCTGGAAACACCATATATTTT.

The chain couples TRBV13 to TRBJ2-1; TRBD2 might be the D (6 bases). The V end lost 5 bases, the J end lost 7 bases, and 12 bases lay between the germline ends. The CDR3 extends over 13 amino acids. The germline gives CDR1 PRHDT, CDR2 FYEKMQ (reference sequence). The CDR3 region has the DNA TGTGCCAGCAGCCTACTAGCCCAAAATGAGCAGTTCTTC. The encoded protein is CASSLLAQNEQFF. Full variable domain (rest looked up from reference TRBV13 and TRBJ2-1): AAGVIQSPRHLIKEKRETATLKCYPIPRHDTVYWYQQGPGQDPQFLISFYEKMQSDKGSIPDRFSAQQFSDYHSELNMSSLELGDSALYFCASSLLAQNEQFFGPGTRLTVL.

Only a few counts were recorded for this clone. The J gene is TRBJ1-3, the V gene TRBV18, with TRBD1 as a possible D gene (6 bases). This CDR3 is built from 16 residues. Germline assignment: CDR1 KGHSH and CDR2 LQKENI. V dropped 3 bases and J dropped 1 base, with 13 bases sitting between them. The CDR3 loop is CASSPEDRSSGNTIYF. The CDR3 DNA follows: TGTGCCAGCTCACCTGAAGACAGGTCTTCTGGAAACACCATATATTTT.

This rearrangement joins TRBV7-9 to TRBJ2-3; 7 bases map to TRBD2. This CDR3 spans 16 amino acids. Unmatched junction bases numbered 9, after V lost 6 bases and J lost 0 bases. Germline V gene data show CDR1 as SEHNR and CDR2 as FQNEAQ (reference sequence). CDR3 protein: CASRHPSGTSTDTQYF. The CDR3 nucleotides are TGTGCCAGCAGACACCCTAGCGGTACTAGCACAGATACGCAGTATTTT.

This chain uses TRBV11-3 with TRBJ1-4, with 7 bases lining up with TRBD1. Per germline, CDR1 SGHNT and CDR2 YENEEA. V trimming: 8 bases; J trimming: 3 bases; junction bases outside the gene matches: 9. The length of the CDR3 is 15 residues. The chain's CDR3 is CASGSKGTANEKLFF. The CDR3 nucleotides are TGTGCCAGCGGTAGTAAGGGGACAGCTAATGAAAAACTGTTTTTT.

This chain uses TRBV28 with TRBJ2-7; the match to TRBD1 covers 9 bases. Germline lookup yields CDR1 MDHEN and CDR2 SYDVKM. The junction had 10 bases not matched to a gene; V was cut back by 11 bases and J by 5 bases. CDR3 length: 13 amino acids. CDR3 amino acids: CAAYTGGANEQYF. The CDR3 bases are TGTGCCGCCTATACAGGGGGCGCAAACGAGCAGTACTTC.

CDR3 sequence: CATSPGTGAYEQYF. The CDR3 DNA reads TGTGCCACCTCACCCGGGACAGGGGCCTACGAGCAGTACTTC. This chain links TRBV15 with TRBJ2-7; 10 bases map to TRBD1. Trimming at V came to 8 bases and at J to 2 bases, leaving 6 bases not matched to a gene. This CDR3 comprises 14 residues. CDR1 is LNHNV and CDR2 is YYDKDF in the germline V gene (reference sequence).

This rearrangement joins TRBV27 to TRBJ1-5; 11 nucleotides match TRBD1. Germline V CDR1 and CDR2: MNHEY, SMNVEV (reference sequence). V was pared by 2 bases and J by 7 bases, with 4 bases of the junction left unmatched. The CDR3 loop spans 15 amino acids. The CDR3 bases are TGTGCCAGCAGTTTAGGACAGGGGGCGAACCAGCCCCAGCATTTT. This codes for CASSLGQGANQPQHF.

This sequence joins TRBV21-1 and TRBJ2-1; the table assigns TRBD1, which was not confirmed against the DNA. TRBV21-1 is a pseudogene. The CDR3 totals 24 residues. As DNA, the CDR3 is TGTGCCAGCAGCAAAGATTCACAAACCCTTAGACCTTCAGGCACAGGCACGATAGGCAATGAGCAGTTCTTC. This translates into CASSKDSQTLRPSGTGTIGNEQFF.

The genes are TRBV6-5 and TRBJ1-1, with no clear D. The CDR3 totals 14 residues. The ends were cut back, 5 bases at V and 1 base at J, with 11 bases in the middle. Germline CDR1 reads MNHEY; CDR2 reads SVGAGI. The CDR3 sequence: CASSHPEGNTEAFF. The CDR3 nucleotides are TGTGCCAGCAGTCATCCGGAGGGGAACACTGAAGCTTTCTTT.